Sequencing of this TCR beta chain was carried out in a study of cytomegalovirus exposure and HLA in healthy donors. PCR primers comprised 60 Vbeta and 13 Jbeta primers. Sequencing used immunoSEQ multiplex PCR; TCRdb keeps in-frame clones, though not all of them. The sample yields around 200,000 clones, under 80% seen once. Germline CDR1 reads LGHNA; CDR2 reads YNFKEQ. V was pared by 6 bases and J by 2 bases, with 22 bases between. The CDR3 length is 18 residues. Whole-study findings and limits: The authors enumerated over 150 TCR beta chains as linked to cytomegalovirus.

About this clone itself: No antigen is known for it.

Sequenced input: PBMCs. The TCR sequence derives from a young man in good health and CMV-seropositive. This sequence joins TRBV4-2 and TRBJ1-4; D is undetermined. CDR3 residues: CASSRGLLRESTNEKLFF. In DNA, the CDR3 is TGTGCCAGCAGTCGAGGCCTTTTGAGGGAATCCACTAATGAAAAACTGTTTTTT.